These 10 T cell receptor beta chains were all obtained from the same sample, sequenced in a study of Ad26.COV2.S vaccination and SARS-CoV-2 variants. Treatment noted: around 19 received Ad26.COV2.S at low or high dose, single or two shots; about five received placebo; per-sample allocation not given. Vaccine and placebo recipients were sampled on day 63 after the first injection. Only in-frame clones appear in the TCRdb table, and some are missing; sequencing was by immunoSEQ multiplex PCR. The sample has hundreds of thousands of clones, less than 90% seen once. The sample was peripheral blood, taken in a trial of Ad26.COV2.S vaccine versus placebo. The receptors come from a person between 18 and 65 years old who received the Ad26.COV2.S COVID-19 vaccine or a placebo.

The J gene is TRBJ1-1, the V gene TRBV14; D gene ambiguous. Germline CDR1 and CDR2: SGHDN and FVKESK. The CDR3 runs 14 residues. Trimming took off 1 base at V and 2 bases at J, with 8 bases between the two ends. For the CDR3, the DNA is TGTGCCAGCAGCCAAGCGCAGAGTAACACTGAAGCTTTCTTT. It translates to CASSQAQSNTEAFF.

CDR3: CASKSILGTDTQYF. The CDR3 region has the DNA TGTGCCAGCAAGAGCATCCTGGGCACAGATACGCAGTATTTT. The J gene is TRBJ2-3, the V gene TRBV7-2; D unresolved. Germline CDR1 SGHTA, CDR2 FQGNSA. This CDR3 has 14 amino acids. V was cut by 7 bases and J by 1 base, with 12 bases left in between.

The chain employs TRBV9 and TRBJ2-2; D is perhaps TRBD2 (5 bases). The germline gives CDR1 SGDLS, CDR2 YYNGEE. The CDR3 consists of 12 residues. The V end was cut by 4 bases, the J end by 12 bases, with 13 bases between. The CDR3 DNA reads TGTGCCAGCAGCCCTCGGACTGGGAAGCTGTTTTTT. As protein: CASSPRTGKLFF.

The chain couples TRBV7-2 to TRBJ2-1; D gene uncertain. The CDR3 consists of 14 residues. V lost 0 bases and J lost 8, with 11 bases in between. Per the germline V gene, CDR1 is SGHTA and CDR2 is FQGNSA. CDR3 loop: CASSLAFGVDEQFF. CDR3 DNA sequence: TGTGCCAGCAGCTTAGCGTTTGGGGTGGATGAGCAGTTCTTC. Looking up the rest from reference TRBV7-2 and TRBJ2-1 gives the full variable domain: GAGVSQSPSNKVTEKGKDVELRCDPISGHTALYWYRQSLGQGLEFLIYFQGNSAPDKSGLPSDRFSAERTGGSVSTLTIQRTQQEDSAVYLCASSLAFGVDEQFFGPGTRLTVL.

This clone has just a few counts. This CDR3 reads CASSTRTSGSYEQYF. DNA of the CDR3: TGTGCCAGCAGCACTCGGACTAGCGGGAGTTACGAGCAGTACTTC. V usage is TRBV7-6 and J usage is TRBJ2-7; 13 nucleotides agree with TRBD2. With 5 bases clipped from V and 4 bases from J, the junction kept 5 bases outside the gene matches. This CDR3 spans 15 amino acids. In germline, CDR1 is SGHVS, CDR2 FNYEAQ.

The chain has TRBV7-9 and TRBJ1-2; no definite D call. This CDR3 has 14 amino acids. The germline V and J ends were trimmed by 1 base and 7 bases, with 13 bases remaining between them. CDR1 and CDR2 from the germline V gene are SEHNR and FQNEAQ (reference sequence). Here the CDR3 DNA reads TGTGCCAGCAGCTTAGGAGCTATACCCCGTGGCTACACCTTC. It yields the protein CASSLGAIPRGYTF.

This chain connects TRBV4-3 to TRBJ2-6; no firm D call. CDR1 is LGHNA and CDR2 is YSLEER in the germline V gene. This CDR3 spans 14 amino acids. Trimming took 1 base from V and 4 from J, leaving 5 bases between them. CDR3 DNA: TGCGCCAGCAGCCAAGGGACCGGGGCCAACGTCCTGACTTTC. Protein sequence: CASSQGTGANVLTF.

The chain is built from TRBV18 and TRBJ2-3; D tentatively fits TRBD1 or TRBD2 (5 bases each). Trimming shortened V by 3 bases and J by 1 base, and 8 bases separated the two germline ends. The CDR3 has 14 amino acids. Per germline, CDR1 KGHSH and CDR2 LQKENI. The CDR3 nucleotides are TGTGCCAGCTCACCCGGGGACGGCACAGATACGCAGTATTTT. Translation: CASSPGDGTDTQYF.

V gene TRBV28 combines with J gene TRBJ2-7; D ambiguous. There are 15 residues in the CDR3. The ends were cut back, 3 bases at V and 2 bases at J, with 14 bases in the middle. Germline-derived CDR1 and CDR2 are MDHEN and SYDVKM. CDR3 bases: TGTGCCAGCAGTTTTCCCGCCCGAGGCACCTACGAGCAGTACTTC. Protein: CASSFPARGTYEQYF.

The V call is TRBV6-2 or TRBV6-3, the J call TRBJ1-1; 7 bases line up with TRBD1. The CDR3 has 14 residues. The V gene end was trimmed by 2 bases and the J gene end by 1 base; junction bases not matched to a gene: 1. In germline, CDR1 is MNHEY, CDR2 SVGEGT. The CDR3 DNA reads as TGTGCCAGCAGTTACGGGACAGAGAACACTGAAGCTTTCTTT. Its protein product is CASSYGTENTEAFF.